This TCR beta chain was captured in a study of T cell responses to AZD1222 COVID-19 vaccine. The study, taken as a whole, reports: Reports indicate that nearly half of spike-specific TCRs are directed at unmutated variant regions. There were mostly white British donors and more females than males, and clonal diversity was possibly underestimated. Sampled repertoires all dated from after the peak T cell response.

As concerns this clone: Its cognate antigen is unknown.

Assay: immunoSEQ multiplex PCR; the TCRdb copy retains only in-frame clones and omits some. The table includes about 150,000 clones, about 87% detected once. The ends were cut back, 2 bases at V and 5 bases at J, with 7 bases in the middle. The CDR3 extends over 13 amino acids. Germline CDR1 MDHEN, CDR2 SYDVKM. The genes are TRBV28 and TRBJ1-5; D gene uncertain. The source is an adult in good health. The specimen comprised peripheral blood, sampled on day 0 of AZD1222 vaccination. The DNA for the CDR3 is TGTGCCAGCAGTTTAGGGAGTTATCAGCCCCAGCATTTT. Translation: CASSLGSYQPQHF.